This T cell receptor beta chain originates from a study of T-cell memory formation after mild COVID-19. Findings of the study overall: The study detected some responding clones in pre-infection memory, suggesting cross-reactive memory joined. Day 37-peaking second-wave clones had unconfirmed SARS-CoV-2 specificity.

To note about this clonotype: Antigen: not known.

The CDR3 runs 12 residues. Germline V gene sequence: CDR1 GTSNPN, CDR2 SVGIG (reference sequence). V was cut by 2 bases and J by 1 base, with 3 bases left in between. In TCRdb, the 5' RACE reads were re-called with MiXCR into one record per CDR3 protein. Of hundreds of thousands of distinct CDR3 sequences in the sample, around 20% were seen once. This chain uses TRBV30 with TRBJ1-3; D is ambiguous. The sample taken for sequencing was PBMCs or a T cell subset sorted from them (not recorded which). The receptor was derived from an adult woman who had mild COVID-19 (a few samples of this study predate the infection). Cell type and time point are not known. CDR3 in DNA: TGTGCCTGGAGTATATCTGGAAACACCATATATTTT. It yields the protein CAWSISGNTIYF.